This T cell receptor beta chain was observed in a study of beta chain features in type 1 diabetes. V lost 4 bases and J 7 bases, leaving 19 bases between the germline ends. This CDR3 has 16 residues. The germline gives CDR1 KGHSH, CDR2 LQKENI. Expressed TCRB transcripts were sequenced after all isolated RNA was converted to cDNA. Repertoires were generated with immunoSEQ multiplex PCR, while TCRdb's copy carries only in-frame clones and drops some. The sample carries hundreds of thousands of clones, around 15% recorded once. In total, each donor contributed a single heparinised blood draw that averaged about 100 mL. CD45RO/CCR7/CD25/CD127/CD95/CD27 staining was used to isolate CD4+ naive, central memory, regulatory and stem cell-like memory cells by sorting. Findings of the study overall: The naive, central memory and Treg TCRB repertoires looked more alike in patients than they did in healthy donors. Type 1 diabetes patients had moderately but significantly shorter TCRB CDR3s in all four CD4+ subsets.

As to this clone: Its antigen is still unknown.

J is TRBJ1-4 and V is TRBV18; possible D gene TRBD1, 5 bases. Sequencing was performed on naive CD4+ T cells from blood. This sequence originates from a man younger than 30 in good health. The CDR3 spells CASSQSTLGAGEKLFF. CDR3 in DNA: TGTGCCAGCTCACAGTCCACGTTAGGGGCTGGTGAAAAACTGTTTTTT.